The 15 T cell receptor beta chains reported below all come from one sample, sequenced in a study of shared clonotypes between healthy human individuals. Sequenced by immunoSEQ multiplex PCR; TCRdb stores in-frame clones only, minus some. Of millions of clones listed, roughly 96% are singletons. Sequencing input: naive CD4+ T cells sorted from blood. As to subset: CD45RA+ positively selected. The receptors were gathered from a man aged 18 to 29 in good health.

The chain has TRBV9 and TRBJ2-1; 11 bases are shared with TRBD2. Germline assignment: CDR1 SGDLS and CDR2 YYNGEE. This CDR3 region has 17 residues. Losses at the gene ends were 4 bases for V and 6 bases for J; bases not matched to a gene: 12. DNA for the CDR3: TGTGCCAGCAGCCGAGCCTCACTAGCGGGAGCCCCCAATGAGCAGTTCTTC. As protein: CASSRASLAGAPNEQFF.

The chain couples TRBV5-6 to TRBJ1-2; D possibly corresponds to TRBD1 (5 bases). V shed 0 bases and J shed 4 bases, with 13 bases lying between them. This CDR3 is built from 15 residues. The germline gives CDR1 SGHDT, CDR2 YYEEEE. This CDR3 reads CASSLGRGRVYGYTF. CDR3 nucleotides: TGTGCCAGCAGCTTGGGTCGGGGGAGAGTCTATGGCTACACCTTC.

Of note for this clone: The sample holds other DNA sequences that translate to the same CDR3. This rearrangement joins TRBV7-9 to TRBJ2-7; TRBD1 matches 8 bases. The CDR3 is 13 residues long. CDR1 is SEHNR, CDR2 FQNEAQ, per germline (reference sequence). Losses at the gene ends were 4 bases for V and 4 bases for J; bases not matched to a gene: 3. CDR3 loop: CASSSQGAYEQYF. The CDR3 DNA sequence: TGTGCCAGCAGCTCCCAGGGGGCTTACGAGCAGTACTTC.

In nucleotides, the CDR3 is TGCGCCACCTGGGACAGGGCGGTGGGCAATCAGCCCCAGCATTTT. This encodes CATWDRAVGNQPQHF. The chain recombines TRBV10-2 with TRBJ1-5; 9 nucleotides align to TRBD1. Looked up from germline, CDR1 is WSHSY and CDR2 is SAAADI. The junction had 9 bases not matched to a gene; V was cut back by 10 bases and J by 2 bases. The CDR3 loop spans 15 amino acids.

In the case of this clone: Other nucleotide sequences from this sample produce the same CDR3. The chain uses TRBV19 and TRBJ1-5; a possible D gene is TRBD1 (5 bases). Germline CDR1 is LNHDA and CDR2 is SQIVND (reference sequence). Trimming took off 0 bases at V and 7 bases at J, with 10 bases between the two ends. The CDR3 spans 14 residues. The CDR3 DNA sequence: TGTGCCAGTAGTATAGAGGCAGGGTACCAGCCCCAGCATTTT. As protein: CASSIEAGYQPQHF.

The V call is TRBV19, the J call TRBJ1-3; unclear D gene. From germline, CDR1 is LNHDA and CDR2 SQIVND (reference sequence). The CDR3 covers 14 residues. Trimming removed 8 bases from V and 0 bases from J, with 11 bases in between. CDR3 sequence: CASDDGVSGNTIYF. The CDR3 nucleotides read TGTGCCAGTGATGACGGGGTCTCTGGAAACACCATATATTTT.

The chain uses TRBV30 and TRBJ2-5; D gene unclear. Between the trimmed V and J ends, which lost 3 bases and 2 bases, there was a span of 16 bases. The CDR3 spans 15 residues. CDR1 is GTSNPN, CDR2 SVGIG, per germline (reference sequence). CDR3 sequence (DNA): TGTGCCTGGAGCAAACCCCTCGGGCTACAAGAGACCCAGTACTTC. Residues: CAWSKPLGLQETQYF.

V gene TRBV5-4 combines with J gene TRBJ2-7, with 12 bases fitting TRBD2. V was pared by 4 bases and J by 6 bases, with 8 bases of the junction left unmatched. This CDR3 has 15 residues. Germline V CDR1 and CDR2: SGHNT, YYREEE (reference sequence). The chain's CDR3 is CASSPGLAGPLEQYF. CDR3 bases: TGTGCCAGCAGCCCGGGACTAGCGGGTCCCCTCGAGCAGTACTTC.

To note about this clone: The sample has other DNA sequences that encode this CDR3 too. V usage is TRBV6-6 and J usage is TRBJ2-7; D is possibly TRBD2 (5 bases). V dropped 2 bases and J dropped 1 base, with 6 bases sitting between them. CDR1 MNHNY and CDR2 SVGAGI come from the germline V gene (reference sequence). This CDR3 comprises 13 residues. CDR3 amino acids: CASSYGGSYEQYF. In DNA, the CDR3 is TGTGCCAGCAGTTACGGAGGATCCTACGAGCAGTACTTC.

In its sample, this clone was seen a few times. Other DNA sequences in this specimen translate into the identical CDR3. The genes are TRBV28 and TRBJ1-2; a weak D match, TRBD1 (6 bases). The germline V and J ends were trimmed by 6 bases and 4 bases, with 12 bases remaining between them. This CDR3 is 13 amino acids long. Germline V gene data show CDR1 as MDHEN and CDR2 as SYDVKM. As DNA, the CDR3 is TGTGCCAGCAGCTCCGGACAGAGCTATGGCTACACCTTC. Protein product: CASSSGQSYGYTF.

The chain employs TRBV2 and TRBJ2-7, with D possibly TRBD2 on 5 matching bases. Trimming pared 7 bases from V and 1 base from J, leaving 14 bases between. This CDR3 has 14 amino acids. Per the germline V gene, CDR1 is SNHLY and CDR2 is FYNNEI. CDR3 bases: TGTGCCAGCACCCCCGGAGCGGTTTCCTACGAGCAGTACTTC. It codes for CASTPGAVSYEQYF.

In regard to this clone: Other nucleotide sequences in the sample specify the same CDR3. This chain joins TRBV10-3 and TRBJ1-1; D unresolved. Germline V gene data show CDR1 as ENHRY and CDR2 as SYGVKD. The CDR3 sequence is 13 residues long. The germline V and J ends were trimmed by 0 bases and 5 bases, with 7 bases remaining between them. CDR3 nucleotide sequence: TGTGCCATCAGTGAGTCATCAGGAACTGAAGCTTTCTTT. Its protein is CAISESSGTEAFF.

The chain carries TRBV2 and TRBJ2-2; TRBD1 matches 11 bases. The V and J ends lost 6 bases and 6 bases, in that order; junction bases with no gene match: 3. CDR3 size: 14 residues. The V gene's germline CDR1 is SNHLY and CDR2 FYNNEI. CDR3 nucleotides: TGTGCCAGCAGGGGACAGGGGGATGCCGGGGAGCTGTTTTTT. It translates to CASRGQGDAGELFF.

This chain connects TRBV6-5 to TRBJ1-4; the D is unclear. Germline V CDR1 and CDR2: MNHEY, SVGAGI. Trimming removed 8 bases from V and 7 bases from J, with 11 bases in between. The CDR3 contains 12 residues. CDR3 residues: CASGREVEKLFF. The CDR3 nucleotides are TGTGCCAGCGGTCGGGAAGTTGAAAAACTGTTTTTT.

The gene calls are TRBV28 and TRBJ1-4; no clear D. The CDR3 is made up of 13 amino acids. Germline V CDR1 and CDR2: MDHEN, SYDVKM. The V and J ends lost 4 bases and 7 bases respectively, with 10 bases between them. DNA for the CDR3: TGTGCCAGCAGTTCCCTACCGACTGAAAAACTGTTTTTT. The encoded protein is CASSSLPTEKLFF.